This note documents a single T cell receptor beta chain sequence. Its antigen is still unknown. Base quality data are lacking; no much larger clone is found one base away. The data derive from a study of type 1 regulatory T cells (dated by TCRdb to 2020 to 2023). Turning to the overall study: An in vitro protocol by which a Tr1-enriched, alloantigen-specific CD4 T cell product named T-allo10 was generated was characterized in the study. T-allo10 was being tested clinically in patients with hematological malignancies who were undergoing allogeneic hematopoietic stem cell transplantation.

Sequencing took place on an Illumina MiSeq. The public reads were quality trimmed at Q25 with fastp and then assembled into clones with MiXCR by TCRdb, keeping productive beta chains. CDR3 protein duplicates are merged, each entry listing the most common genes and DNA. Present in this sample are approximately 77,000 distinct CDR3 sequences, under 25% of which were seen just once. The top ten hold 8.3% of the sample. Results and caveats for the whole study, not just this receptor: Compared with non-Tr1 cells, Tr1 cells had a TCR repertoire that was more restricted, a finding the study read as clonal expansion induced by alloantigen.

Taken from cysteine to phenylalanine, the CDR3 has 17 residues. CDR3 DNA is the only sequence kept; it has 51 bases, read in frame from the first base. V ends up 6 bases short and J 5 bases short, with an unmatched junction base count of 16. The rearranged segments are TRBV12-3 or TRBV12-4 and TRBJ2-3, with TRBD1 identical over 8 junction bases. Material: cultured type 1 regulatory T (Tr1) cells, either the whole culture or a sorted fraction (not recorded which). The cell subset or site label corresponds to: type 1 regulatory T cells sorted from the T-allo10 product. The sequence was collected from a human donor in good health. Here the CDR3 is given as CASRPRTGFKLVDTQYF. The DNA sequence follows: TGTGCCAGCAGACCGAGGACAGGGTTTAAGTTGGTAGATACGCAGTATTTT.